The clone carrying this T cell receptor (beta chain) is medium-sized by share. Germline-derived CDR1 and CDR2 are SNHLY and FYNNEI. The CDR3 length is 14 residues. V dropped 3 bases and J dropped 5; count of bases not matched to a gene: 3. In the original analysis: Estimation of nucleated cell counts was performed using reference gene primer amplification. Sequencing used immunoSEQ multiplex PCR; TCRdb keeps in-frame clones, though not all of them. That table gives V, J and clone size, and the DNA gave D and trimming. The sample lists more than 70,000 clones; roughly 80% were seen once. This entry belongs to a study of blood T cell repertoires in COVID-19. Background on the study: Acute and convalescent COVID-19 samples came from the United States, Italy and Spain.

The sequence derives from a woman in her seventies with acute or convalescent COVID-19. Sequencing input: peripheral blood. V is TRBV2 and J is TRBJ1-5; 8 nucleotides line up with TRBD1. CDR3 region: CASSEGQAYQPQHF. DNA of the CDR3: TGTGCCAGCAGTGAGGGACAGGCATATCAGCCCCAGCATTTT.